This TCR beta chain is from a study of shared clonotypes between healthy human individuals. V was pared by 2 bases and J by 1 base, with 11 bases between. CDR3 size: 15 residues. Germline CDR1 reads MDHEN; CDR2 reads SYDVKM. The data were produced by immunoSEQ multiplex PCR, yet TCRdb's version contains in-frame clones alone and is incomplete. In the table there are 2.3 million or so clones, approximately 93% of which are singletons. The chain joins TRBV28 to TRBJ1-2, with D perhaps matching TRBD1 (5 bases). Sequenced sample: naive CD4+ T cells from PBMCs. Subset indicated: CD45RA+ positively selected. The receptor comes from a man between 18 and 29 years old in good health. Some clones in this sample may be carry-over from other donors' samples. CDR3 nucleotides: TGTGCCAGCAGTTTAATGGCAGGGAGTAACTATGGCTACACCTTC. It translates to CASSLMAGSNYGYTF.